This T cell receptor beta chain was retrieved from a study of neoadjuvant anti-PD-1 for oral cavity cancer. Study at large: Before surgery, most patients got three to four biweekly 3 mg/kg nivolumab doses.

CDR1 SGHRS and CDR2 YFSETQ come from the germline V gene. CDR3 length: 15 residues. V was trimmed by 0 bases and J by 0 bases, leaving 8 bases between them. Profiled with immunoSEQ multiplex PCR; TCRdb holds only in-frame clones, not every one. Of about 80,000 clones in the sample, approximately 80% were seen once. This TCR derives from a person between 40 and 79 years old with oral cavity squamous cell carcinoma. The chain combines TRBV5-1 with TRBJ2-3; no definite D call. Sample: PBMCs, taken before nivolumab (anti-PD-1) treatment. CDR3: CASSLEPKSTDTQYF. In DNA form, the CDR3 reads TGCGCCAGCAGCTTGGAACCCAAAAGCACAGATACGCAGTATTTT.